The TCR beta chain described here comes from a study of cytomegalovirus exposure and HLA in healthy donors (dated by TCRdb to about 2017). The study in broad terms: In an earlier analysis of some 610 of the donors, 276 Gb of sequence data and some 120 million unique TCR beta sequences from 180 million or so T cells were reported. The aim of the study was to test whether cataloging public T cell receptors could identify signatures of past pathogen exposure. The genetic ancestry cluster associated with self-reported Caucasian donors included about 81% of the 398 genotyped donors. Typing coverage varied by locus: roughly 629-640 donors for A, B, C, DRB1 and DQB1; approximately 560 for DQA1; around 610 for DPA1; 450 to 480 for DPB1. A later genetic analysis used genome-wide SNP genotypes for about 60% of the roughly 700 donors, treating that subset as a discovery cohort. Roughly five DR-DQ haplotypes were treated as single units for association and clustering because of strong linkage in the cohort. Donor age, sex, ethnicity and CMV serostatus were compiled together with the repertoire data. To study patterns of TCR occurrence, a later analysis re-analyzed previously published TCR beta repertoires from around 700 donors and added high-resolution HLA genotyping. Every repertoire in the discovery cohort had been generated on one and the same sequencing platform. Class I and class II HLA loci were covered by the typing at four-digit resolution. High-throughput TCR immunosequencing, statistical association of individual TCRs with disease status, and machine learning were combined to predict cytomegalovirus infection status. A separate validation cohort of roughly 120 different subjects was used in addition to the approximately 700-subject first cohort. The T cell repertoires of roughly 660 subjects were profiled by immunosequencing and related to cytomegalovirus serostatus. The later analysis used no new phenotypic data to find candidate immune exposures, relying instead on TCR beta sequences and their occurrence across donors. An earlier analysis of approximately 630 of the donors applied high-throughput TCR beta sequencing to assess whether each TCR beta V gene segment acted as functional or pseudogenic. An early release covering 500 to 750 HLA-typed donors comprised about 320 gigabases of sequencing data and approximately 80 million unique TCR sequences. On average, 235,054 unique TCR beta nucleotide sequences were sequenced per donor among 398 genotyped donors of the cohort, with approximately 18% of those sequences being non-productive. The research as a whole found: An earlier analysis of 587 of the donors showed that most TCR beta V segments appeared in productive rearrangements either about 90% or about 30% of the time, which broadly matched IMGT annotations. Several of the top co-occurrence clusters appeared to be linked to parvovirus B19, influenza, CMV and Epstein-Barr virus, according to a later analysis. CMV serostatus was the only immune exposure information available for the cohort. The authors suggested that the approach could potentially be generalized to other disease states and immunological phenotypes. A further reported finding was that TCR beta sequences accurately predicted the HLA-A and HLA-B alleles for most subjects in the first cohort. Because HLA typing was missing for some donors at each locus, association tests included only the typed subset. Linkage disequilibrium might explain the correlated functional status among segregating V segments, but an unknown experimental factor could not be ruled out. A cluster of highly shared sequence variants was judged likely to represent a technical artifact of the sequencing pipeline. The 87-base-pair reads could not distinguish some IMGT-functional V segments, including TRBV6-2 and TRBV6-3, so those segments were excluded. When HLA alleles, especially DR and DQ, strongly co-occurred, TCR associations were difficult to assign to individual alleles. According to a later analysis, TCR association rates differed among HLA loci, with DRB1 alleles showing the most associated TCRs and HLA-C alleles showing the fewest. The earlier analysis of some 560 of the donors excluded roughly 17 rarely observed V segments, including chromosome 9 orphons, because counts were too low. The presence/absence analyses assumed that sequencing depth was roughly uniform across donors, and that assumption may not be true. The study listed 164 TCR beta chains as associated with cytomegalovirus. According to a later analysis, most CMV-associated TCR beta chains appeared to be HLA-restricted, and the HLA associations seemed to be driven largely by CMV exposure. In vitro tests confirmed that a few of the cytomegalovirus-associated TCR beta chains recognize cytomegalovirus antigens. Most TCR sequences were seen in very few donors, while some public TCRs were found in many individuals. A later analysis found that HLA-associated TCR beta chains were more clonally expanded and had lower generation probabilities than equally common non-associated chains. In a later analysis, some 17,000 TCR beta sequences were associated with specific HLA alleles at a false discovery rate of 0.05. Cytomegalovirus status was reported to be diagnosed by the classifier with high specificity and sensitivity in both the original and validation cohorts. According to a later genetic analysis, donors in an Asian-associated ancestry cluster had fewer N-insertions in productive TCRs than the approximately 670-donor mean. An association between a missense DCLRE1C variant and V-gene and J-gene trimming of TCR beta chains was found in a later genetic analysis and replicated in an independent cohort. The cohort was sequenced for TCR beta chains only, and without alpha or paired-chain data the features that could be detected were limited.

V loses 1 base at its end and J loses 2 bases; junction bases beyond the gene matches: 7. The CDR3 runs 17 residues from the cysteine to the phenylalanine. Kept here is only the CDR3 DNA, which spans 51 bases and is read in frame from base 1. Reading the germline V gene gives CDR1 SGHVS and CDR2 FNYEAQ. In regard to this clone: The antigen it recognizes is unknown. There are no base qualities to consult, and no much larger clone falls within one base.

The cohort consisted of 650 to 850 healthy bone marrow donors. Cohort members were all nominally healthy when sampled, although unrecorded immune exposures were likely present. The donor tested CMV seropositive, placing the donor among the approximately 290 seropositive members of the cohort. A peripheral blood sample was collected from each donor, and TCR beta sequencing was performed on peripheral blood mononuclear cells. Genomic DNA was extracted from the blood cell samples with the Qiagen DNeasy Blood Extraction Kit. Receptor libraries were prepared by the immunoSEQ multiplex PCR assay. For the multiplex PCR, a mixture combining 60 forward primers for TCR Vbeta segments and 13 reverse primers for TCR Jbeta segments was used. Amplification of the CDR3 region of rearranged TCR beta genes was performed with a multiplex PCR assay on genomic DNA. The Illumina HiSeq System was used to sequence the amplified TCR beta libraries as 87-base-pair reads. The original methods were these. A later analysis counted 75 million to 100 million unique TCR beta chains across the roughly 700 repertoires, and about 10 million of these chains were shared by at least two donors. Raw reads were error-corrected and collapsed into unique sequences by a nearest-neighbor algorithm in which closely related sequences were merged to remove PCR and sequencing errors. V, D and J gene segments were assigned by aligning CDR3 sequences to IMGT reference sequences. For a sequence to be retained, a match of at least six nucleotides to both a V gene segment and a J gene segment was required. Rearrangements were classified as productive when the CDR3 lacked stop codons and remained in frame with V and J, and all other rearrangements were classified as non-productive. Following IMGT convention, CDR3 was defined as the stretch from the second conserved V-encoded cysteine to the conserved J-encoded phenylalanine. The earlier analysis of approximately 590 of the donors excluded any sequence lacking an unambiguous match to a single V gene segment. An earlier analysis of several hundred of the donors called V segments functional above 56.7% productive rearrangements and segregating when the between-donor standard deviation exceeded 5%. A statistical classification framework was developed to diagnose cytomegalovirus status using the catalog of TCR beta chain sequences. V and J gene assignment, in a later analysis, came from comparing TCR nucleotide sequences with IMGT/GENE-DB human TR gene sequences. Using the TCRdist pipeline, a later analysis assigned CDR3 sequences along with most-parsimonious VDJ recombination scenarios. In a later analysis, each TCR beta chain was defined by its CDR3 amino acid sequence together with its V-gene family, and reads without a unique V-gene family were excluded. To address suspected cross-contamination and a sequencing artifact, a later analysis removed 550 to 750 highly shared, low-generation-probability nucleotide sequences. In a later analysis, a clonal expansion index for each public chain was calculated from normalized within-repertoire ranks of inferred template counts. In a later analysis, generation probabilities were computed with a VDJ recombination model fitted to out-of-frame rearrangements, and the resulting probabilities were checked against IGoR. In a later analysis, hypergeometric tests were used to score TCR-TCR, TCR-HLA and TCR-CMV co-occurrence, with a repertoire-size bias correction applied to TCR pairs. False discovery rates were estimated in a later analysis by permuting HLA or CMV assignments 20 times. In a later analysis, co-occurring TCRs were grouped with DBSCAN, and TCRdist sequence similarity was added when clustering was performed within HLA-allele-positive subsets. Repertoires with fewer than 30,000 or more than 120,000 public chains were left out of co-occurrence clustering, as were about 5 repertoires with anomalous nucleotide sharing. In TCRdb, the immuneACCESS table is reduced to in-frame sequences with V and J assigned. These tables do not hold every clone; where another copy was compared, an unresolved V gene accounts for under half, and the others remain unexplained. V and J calls and clone size are those listed in that table; D and trimming were worked out from the DNA. Counted in this sample were about 160,000 clones; about 85% of them appeared once. More than 2% of the sample is taken by the ten largest.

The sequence joins TRBV7-6 to TRBJ2-2, and 7 junctional nucleotides match TRBD2. Material for sequencing was PBMCs. This TCR derives from a man aged 18 to 35 in good health and CMV-seropositive. The CDR3 region: CASSLVWRGINTGELFF. DNA sequence: TGTGCCAGCAGCTTAGTTTGGCGGGGGATAAACACCGGGGAGCTGTTTTTT.